The 29 T cell receptor beta chains reported below all come from one sample, sequenced in a study of control samples from healthy donors and cancer patients. Profiling relied on immunoSEQ multiplex PCR, and the TCRdb table lists in-frame clones only, not all of them. The profile shows 80,000 to 100,000 clones, just under 95% of them singletons. Sequences were obtained from blood. Every receptor here comes from a human donor in good health. The donor label of this sample is uncertain.

The genes are TRBV2 and TRBJ1-6; a weak D match, TRBD1 (6 bases). The V gene's germline CDR1 is SNHLY and CDR2 FYNNEI. The CDR3 is 16 amino acids. V lost 5 bases and J lost 5, with 16 bases in between. In nucleotides, the CDR3 is TGTGCCAGCAGTCCCAGGTTACAGGGAAATAATTCACCCCTCCACTTT. Amino acid sequence: CASSPRLQGNNSPLHF.

This clone was recorded a few times. The genes are TRBV2 and TRBJ2-3; possibly TRBD2 for D (5 bases). Trimming removed 6 bases from V and 2 bases from J, with 12 bases in between. The CDR3 is 14 amino acids. Germline-derived CDR1 and CDR2 are SNHLY and FYNNEI. The CDR3 DNA reads TGTGCCAGCAGAACTAGAGTGATCACAGATACGCAGTATTTT. This codes for CASRTRVITDTQYF.

The chain has TRBV11-3 and TRBJ2-1; the D gene is possibly TRBD1 (6 bases). V was shortened by 5 bases and J by 9 bases, with 23 bases between the two germline ends. CDR3 length: 16 amino acids. Germline V gene lookup returns CDR1 SGHNT and CDR2 YENEEA. This CDR3 reads CASSPRGRSGAGEQFF. The CDR3, as DNA: TGTGCCAGCAGCCCCCGGGGACGATCAGGGGCCGGTGAGCAGTTCTTC.

J is TRBJ2-1 and V is TRBV11-3, with D unresolved. Trimming pared 1 base from V and 10 bases from J, leaving 5 bases between. The germline CDR1 and CDR2 sequences are SGHNT and YENEEA. The CDR3 is made up of 11 amino acids. The CDR3 bases are TGTGCCAGCAGCTTAGGTAGAGAGCAGTTCTTC. This codes for CASSLGREQFF.

The J gene is TRBJ2-6, the V gene TRBV7-6; D ambiguous. This CDR3 has 15 residues. Germline V lookup: CDR1 SGHVS, CDR2 FNYEAQ. V was pared by 1 base and J by 0 bases, with 4 bases between. In DNA form, the CDR3 reads TGTGCCAGCAGCTTAGAGAGCTCTGGGGCCAACGTCCTGACTTTC. Protein product: CASSLESSGANVLTF.

The chain employs TRBV7-9 and TRBJ1-1; 9 nucleotides agree with TRBD1. The germline CDR1 and CDR2 sequences are SEHNR and FQNEAQ (reference sequence). With 5 bases clipped from V and 2 bases from J, the junction kept 3 bases outside the gene matches. This CDR3 region has 14 residues. CDR3 protein: CASSRQGGNTEAFF. In DNA form, the CDR3 reads TGTGCCAGCAGCCGACAGGGGGGTAACACTGAAGCTTTCTTT.

V and J are TRBV4-1 and TRBJ1-2; the D is unclear. Trimming left V 0 bases short and J 9 bases short, with 8 bases between. Germline assignment: CDR1 MGHRA and CDR2 YSYEKL. The CDR3 sequence is 12 residues long. CDR3 in amino acids: CASSQDPRSYTF. Here the CDR3 DNA reads TGCGCCAGCAGCCAAGATCCGCGGAGCTACACCTTC.

This chain uses TRBV5-6 with TRBJ2-1, with D possibly being TRBD1 or TRBD2 (5 bases each). From germline, CDR1 is SGHDT and CDR2 YYEEEE. The V gene lost 6 bases and the J gene lost 8 bases, with 24 bases spanning the gap. The CDR3 has 16 amino acids. CDR3 residues: CASNLEEAQGYYEQFF. The CDR3 bases are TGTGCCAGCAACCTGGAGGAAGCGCAGGGATATTATGAGCAGTTCTTC. The full variable domain, in which reference TRBV5-6 and TRBJ2-1 provide the parts outside the CDR3, is DAGVTQSPTHLIKTRGQQVTLRCSPKSGHDTVSWYQQALGQGPQFIFQYYEEEERQRGNFPDRFSGHQFPNYSSELNVNALLLGDSALYLCASNLEEAQGYYEQFFGPGTRLTVL.

This chain uses TRBV4-2 with TRBJ2-1; the D gene could be TRBD1 or TRBD2 (5 bases each). V was clipped by 3 bases and J by 8 bases, with 23 bases between them. The CDR3 is 17 amino acids. Germline V CDR1 and CDR2: LGHNA, YNFKEQ. The CDR3 sequence: CASSQGQGRGEDHEQFF. As DNA, the CDR3 is TGTGCCAGCAGCCAGGGCCAGGGAAGAGGGGAAGACCATGAGCAGTTCTTC.

This clone has a single count. V usage is TRBV13 and J usage is TRBJ2-3; 8 positions agree with TRBD1. CDR1 PRHDT and CDR2 FYEKMQ come from the germline V gene (reference sequence). The CDR3 runs 18 residues. Germline trimming cut 3 bases from V and 2 bases from J; bases unmatched to any gene: 13. The DNA of the CDR3 is TGTGCCAGCAGCTTCCCGCCAGGGGGCGCAGTCGACACAGATACGCAGTATTTT. Translating it yields CASSFPPGGAVDTDTQYF.

This chain connects TRBV7-2 to TRBJ2-1; possibly TRBD2 for D (6 bases). The CDR3 is made up of 14 amino acids. Per germline, CDR1 SGHTA and CDR2 FQGNSA. Trimming shortened V by 8 bases and J by 6 bases, and 17 bases separated the two germline ends. The CDR3, as DNA: TGTGCCAGCTCCCGGGACTGGGGCGTCAATGAGCAGTTCTTC. Encoded protein: CASSRDWGVNEQFF.

This rearrangement joins TRBV12-5 to TRBJ2-2; D remains ambiguous. V shed 0 bases and J shed 3 bases, with 14 bases lying between them. This CDR3 has 17 amino acids. From germline, CDR1 is LGHNT and CDR2 FRNRAP. The CDR3: CASGLVQSAAYTGELFF. The CDR3 nucleotides are TGTGCTAGTGGTTTGGTACAGTCTGCGGCCTACACCGGGGAGCTGTTTTTT. The complete variable domain, with remaining parts taken from reference TRBV12-5 and TRBJ2-2, reads DARVTQTPRHKVTEMGQEVTMRCQPILGHNTVFWYRQTMMQGLELLAYFRNRAPLDDSGMPKDRFSAEMPDATLATLKIQPSEPRDSAVYFCASGLVQSAAYTGELFFGEGSRLTVL.

The CDR3 DNA follows: TGTGCCAGCAGGGCACAGGCCTATGGCTACACCTTC. Translating it yields CASRAQAYGYTF. The chain combines TRBV28 with TRBJ1-2; maybe TRBD1 (5 bases). The CDR3 contains 12 residues. Germline V gene sequence: CDR1 MDHEN, CDR2 SYDVKM. V was trimmed by 6 bases and J by 4 bases, leaving 9 bases between them.

This clone appeared a single time. A junction end diverges from the germline sequence, so it may reflect a read error. The gene calls are TRBV18 and TRBJ2-7, with D hard to call. Germline CDR1 KGHSH, CDR2 LQKENI. This CDR3 has 13 amino acids. CDR3 protein: CASSPDVSHEQYF. The CDR3 DNA is TGTGCCAGCTCACCGGACGTCTCCCACGAGCAGTACTTC. Complete variable domain (other parts from reference TRBV18 and TRBJ2-7): NAGVMQNPRHLVRRRGQEARLRCSPMKGHSHVYWYRQLPEEGLKFMVYLQKENIIDESGMPKERFSAEFPKEGPSILRIQQVVRGDSAAYFCASSPDVSHEQYFGPGTRLTVT.

The V call is TRBV13, the J call TRBJ2-1; 8 bases are a match to TRBD2. V lost 2 bases and J lost 2; bases outside the gene matches: 8. The V gene's germline CDR1 is PRHDT and CDR2 FYEKMQ (reference sequence). This CDR3 region has 17 residues. This chain's CDR3 is CASSLRSGGVPYNEQFF. The CDR3 DNA follows: TGTGCCAGCAGCTTACGAAGCGGGGGCGTCCCCTACAATGAGCAGTTCTTC.

This clone appeared a few times. The chain employs TRBV9 and TRBJ2-5; D is uncertain. V shed 4 bases and J shed 5 bases, with 6 bases lying between them. CDR3 length: 11 residues. Germline V gene sequence: CDR1 SGDLS, CDR2 YYNGEE. The CDR3 reads CASSPLETQYF. The CDR3 DNA sequence: TGTGCCAGCAGCCCACTCGAGACCCAGTACTTC.

This clone was seen once. The J gene is TRBJ2-5, the V gene TRBV9; D may be TRBD2 (6 bases). Germline CDR1 SGDLS, CDR2 YYNGEE. The V gene lost 4 bases and the J gene lost 5 bases, with 15 bases spanning the gap. CDR3 size: 14 residues. The CDR3 sequence: CASSIGGISETQYF. The CDR3 nucleotides are TGTGCCAGCAGCATCGGGGGTATAAGTGAGACCCAGTACTTC.

The J gene is TRBJ2-1, the V gene TRBV4-3; 10 nucleotides line up with TRBD2. Trimming cost V 0 bases and J 4 bases; bases outside gene matches: 12. The germline V gene encodes CDR1 LGHNA and CDR2 YSLEER. The CDR3 totals 19 residues. The CDR3 DNA reads as TGCGCCAGCAGCCAAGATTCCTCTTTGACTAGCGGGTATTACAATGAGCAGTTCTTC. Its protein product is CASSQDSSLTSGYYNEQFF.

This clone was seen only once. The chain joins TRBV7-2 to TRBJ2-5; 9 positions agree with TRBD1. V dropped 5 bases and J dropped 4; count of bases not matched to a gene: 8. The germline CDR1 and CDR2 sequences are SGHTA and FQGNSA. CDR3 size: 15 residues. The CDR3 bases are TGTGCCAGCAGCCCCGGGACAGGGCGTACAGAGACCCAGTACTTC. Translating it yields CASSPGTGRTETQYF.

The V and J genes are TRBV5-5 and TRBJ1-4; TRBD1 agrees at 8 bases. The length of the CDR3 is 13 residues. From germline, CDR1 is SGHKS and CDR2 YYEKEE (reference sequence). V lost 7 bases to trimming and J lost 7 bases; unmatched junction nucleotides: 6. The CDR3 sequence is CASDRGDSEKLFF. The CDR3, as DNA: TGTGCCAGCGACAGGGGCGATAGTGAAAAACTGTTTTTT.

On this clone: A read error may account for a junction end that differs from germline. V is TRBV25-1 and J is TRBJ1-6; D unclear. Germline-derived CDR1 and CDR2 are MGHDK and SYGVNS. This CDR3 has 14 amino acids. In DNA, the CDR3 is TGTGCCAGCAGTGACCGGTCCCCACAATCACCCCCCCACTTT. Its translation: CASSDRSPQSPPHF.

This chain links TRBV7-2 with TRBJ2-1; D unresolved. V lost 4 bases and J lost 1, with 11 bases in between. This CDR3 contains 15 residues. CDR1 SGHTA and CDR2 FQGNSA come from the germline V gene. The CDR3 DNA reads TGTGCCAGCAGCTCGTTTTGGTCATCCTACAATGAGCAGTTCTTC. Translating gives CASSSFWSSYNEQFF.

The chain carries TRBV15 and TRBJ2-1, with 9 bases fitting TRBD2. CDR3 length equals 14 residues. The ends lost 9 bases at V and 5 bases at J; junction bases unmatched: 8. The germline V gene encodes CDR1 LNHNV and CDR2 YYDKDF (reference sequence). CDR3 coding DNA: TGTGCCACTTCTAGAGCGGGGGGTCACAATGAGCAGTTCTTC. Its protein is CATSRAGGHNEQFF.

This clone was observed once. The chain carries TRBV4-3 and TRBJ1-6, with 7 bases aligning to TRBD1. CDR3 length: 15 residues. Germline V gene sequence: CDR1 LGHNA, CDR2 YSLEER. With V trimmed by 0 bases and J by 7 bases, 3 bases remained unmatched. CDR3 nucleotide sequence: TGCGCCAGCAGCCAAGAGGACAGGCGGAATTCACCCCTCCACTTT. This gives the protein CASSQEDRRNSPLHF.

J is TRBJ2-1 and V is TRBV19, with D possibly TRBD1 on 6 matching bases. This CDR3 has 11 residues. The V gene's germline CDR1 is LNHDA and CDR2 SQIVND (reference sequence). Trimming stripped 10 bases from V and 13 bases from J, with 17 bases between. The CDR3 DNA is TGTGCCACCAGGGGCATGTATTTTCAGTTCTTC. This sequence encodes CATRGMYFQFF.

V gene TRBV9 combines with J gene TRBJ1-2; 8 bases are a match to TRBD1. V shed 1 base and J 8 bases; nucleotides not matched to a gene: 13. In germline, CDR1 is SGDLS, CDR2 YYNGEE. The CDR3 loop spans 16 amino acids. The chain's CDR3 is CASSVSRDRLRLGYTF. The CDR3 bases are TGTGCCAGCAGCGTATCCAGGGACAGGCTGAGATTGGGCTACACCTTC.

The chain links TRBV7-8 to TRBJ1-1, with D hard to call. The CDR3 is made up of 15 amino acids. V lost 2 bases and J lost 1, with 11 bases in between. Germline V gene sequence: CDR1 SGHVS, CDR2 FQNEAQ. DNA for the CDR3: TGTGCCAGCAGCTTAAAGAGACCAGGGAACACTGAAGCTTTCTTT. Translated: CASSLKRPGNTEAFF.

The chain employs TRBV27 and TRBJ2-4; perhaps TRBD1 as D (6 bases). The CDR3 extends over 16 amino acids. CDR1 and CDR2 (germline): MNHEY, SMNVEV (reference sequence). V lost 4 bases to trimming and J lost 1 base, with 14 bases between them. The CDR3 loop reads CASSYSQGAAKNIQYF. The CDR3 region has the DNA TGTGCCAGCAGTTATTCACAGGGAGCGGCCAAAAACATTCAGTACTTC.

This chain connects TRBV11-2 to TRBJ2-5; D is unclear. Trimming shortened V by 2 bases and J by 5 bases, and 18 bases separated the two germline ends. CDR1 is SGHAT, CDR2 FQNNGV, per germline. The CDR3 has 16 residues. In DNA form, the CDR3 reads TGTGCCAGCAGCTTAATGTCAGTGGGGAATCGGGAGACCCAGTACTTC. Protein sequence: CASSLMSVGNRETQYF.